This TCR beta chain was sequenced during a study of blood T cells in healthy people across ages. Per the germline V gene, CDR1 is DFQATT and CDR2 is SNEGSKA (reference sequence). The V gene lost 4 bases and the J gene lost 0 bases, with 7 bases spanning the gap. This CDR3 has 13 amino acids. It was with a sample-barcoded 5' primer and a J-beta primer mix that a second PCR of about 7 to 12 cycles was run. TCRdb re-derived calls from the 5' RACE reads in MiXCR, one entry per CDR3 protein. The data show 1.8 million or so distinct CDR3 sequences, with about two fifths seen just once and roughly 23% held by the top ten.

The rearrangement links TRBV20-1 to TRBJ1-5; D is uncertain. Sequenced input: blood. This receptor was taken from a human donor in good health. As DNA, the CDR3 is TGCAGTGCTACAGGTTATAGCAATCAGCCCCAGCATTTT. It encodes CSATGYSNQPQHF.